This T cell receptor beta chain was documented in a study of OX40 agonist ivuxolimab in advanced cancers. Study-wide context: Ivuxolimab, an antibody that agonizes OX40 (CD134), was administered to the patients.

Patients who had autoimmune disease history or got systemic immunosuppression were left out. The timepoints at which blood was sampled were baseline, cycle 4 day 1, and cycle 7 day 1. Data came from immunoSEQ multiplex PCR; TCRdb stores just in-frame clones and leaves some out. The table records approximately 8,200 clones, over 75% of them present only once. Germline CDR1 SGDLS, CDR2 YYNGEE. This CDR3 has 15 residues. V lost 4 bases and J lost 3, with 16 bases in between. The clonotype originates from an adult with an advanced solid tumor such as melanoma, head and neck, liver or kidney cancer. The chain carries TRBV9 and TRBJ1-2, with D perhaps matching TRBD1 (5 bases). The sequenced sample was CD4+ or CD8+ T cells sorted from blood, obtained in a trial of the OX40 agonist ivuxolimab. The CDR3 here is CASSLQVDHDYGYTF. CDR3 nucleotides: TGTGCCAGCAGCCTACAGGTCGATCACGACTATGGCTACACCTTC. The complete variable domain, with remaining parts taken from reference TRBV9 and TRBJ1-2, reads DSGVTQTPKHLITATGQRVTLRCSPRSGDLSVYWYQQSLDQGLQFLIQYYNGEERAKGNILERFSAQQFPDLHSELNLSSLELGDSALYFCASSLQVDHDYGYTFGSGTRLTVV.